Listed below are T cell receptor beta chains from one sample, sequenced in a study of blood T cell repertoires in COVID-19. Data came from immunoSEQ multiplex PCR; TCRdb stores just in-frame clones and leaves some out. The sample shows about 490,000 clones, over 75% of them seen only once. The sequenced sample was peripheral blood. The receptors derive from a human donor in a cohort sampled during active COVID-19. The CDR3 runs from the conserved cysteine through the conserved F or W. A D gene is named only where the DNA matches it firmly. Clone size, where shown, is once, few, many, or a class for clones that have expanded.

clone size,J gene,D gene,V gene,CDR3 DNA,CDR3 protein
-,TRBJ2-3,-,TRBV11-3,TGTGCCAGCAGCCTCGAGGGAAGCACAGATACGCAGTATTTT,CASSLEGSTDTQYF
-,TRBJ1-2,TRBD1,TRBV5-1,TGCGCCAGCAGCTTGGGACAGGGTACTAACTATGGCTACACCTTC,CASSLGQGTNYGYTF
-,TRBJ1-5,-,TRBV19,TGTGCCAGTAGTATTAGCGGGGATCAGCCCCAGCATTTT,CASSISGDQPQHF
-,TRBJ1-1,-,TRBV19,TGTGCCAGTAGTGTACAGGGTCAGGGGTCGACGAACACTGAAGCTTTCTTT,CASSVQGQGSTNTEAFF
-,TRBJ1-1,TRBD1,TRBV30,TGTGCCTGGGTTGGACAGGGCAATACTGAAGCTTTCTTT,CAWVGQGNTEAFF
-,TRBJ2-7,TRBD1,TRBV5-1,TGCGCCAGCAGTTCATTCCCCGGGACAGAGATCTACGAGCAGTACTTC,CASSSFPGTEIYEQYF
-,TRBJ2-5,TRBD1,TRBV28,TGTGCCAGCAGTTCTCAGCCGGGACAGGGGCCCTCAAGGGAGACCCAGTACTTC,CASSSQPGQGPSRETQYF
-,TRBJ2-1,TRBD1,TRBV5-4,TGTGCCAGCAGCTTGGCAGTAGGGGGCAACCCCAAGGACAATGAGCAGTTCTTC,CASSLAVGGNPKDNEQFF
few,TRBJ2-7,-,TRBV29-1,TGCAGCGTTGAAGTAGGGGTCGGCTACGAGCAGTACTTC,CSVEVGVGYEQYF
-,TRBJ2-3,-,TRBV21-1,TGTGCCAGCACCCCTATGAGGGGAATTGGGACTCCAGGCTATACGCAGTATTTT,CASTPMRGIGTPGYTQYF
-,TRBJ2-2,-,TRBV6-5,TGTGCCAGCGTCGGTGCGGCGACCGGGGAGCTGTTTTTT,CASVGAATGELFF
-,TRBJ2-6,TRBD1,TRBV4-2,TGTGCCAGCAGCCAAGAGCCAGGGGGCTCTGGGGCCAACGTCCTGACTTTC,CASSQEPGGSGANVLTF
-,TRBJ1-2,-,TRBV3-1/TRBV3-2,TGTGCCAGCAGCCCCTCCGGGATTAACTATGGCTACACCTTC,CASSPSGINYGYTF
-,TRBJ1-4,-,TRBV30,TGTGCCTGGAGCGAAGCCCTGCGGGCGCGGGAAAAACTGTTTTTT,CAWSEALRAREKLFF
-,TRBJ1-6,TRBD1,TRBV25-1,TGTGCCAGCAGTTGGACAGGGCCGAATTCACCCCTCCACTTT,CASSWTGPNSPLHF
once,TRBJ1-2,-,TRBV7-9,TGTGCCAGCAGCACCCAGGGGTTGGACTATGGCTACACCTTC,CASSTQGLDYGYTF
-,TRBJ2-3,TRBD2,TRBV19,TGTGCCAGTATGGTAGCGGGAGGGCCGGGAGATACGCAGTATTTT,CASMVAGGPGDTQYF
-,TRBJ1-5,TRBD1,TRBV29-1,TGCAGCGTTGGCCTGACAGGGGACCCTCAGCCCCAGCATTTT,CSVGLTGDPQPQHF
-,TRBJ1-1,-,TRBV21-1,TGTGCCGTAAGAGGCCAGCCCGCTGAAGCTTTCTTT,CAVRGQPAEAFF
-,TRBJ1-5,-,TRBV6-2/TRBV6-3,TGTGCCAGCAGTTACTCCCCCCTGAGTCAGCCCCAGCATTTT,CASSYSPLSQPQHF
-,TRBJ2-1,TRBD2,TRBV11-1,TGTGCCAGCAGCTTAGATCGACTAGCTGGCAATGAGCAGTTCTTC,CASSLDRLAGNEQFF
-,TRBJ2-2,-,TRBV18,TGTGCCAGCTCACAGTCTTCAGGGGCCGGGGAGCTGTTTTTT,CASSQSSGAGELFF
-,TRBJ2-1,TRBD1,TRBV7-3,TGTGCCAGCAGCACCGGGACAGGGGGCGGTGAGCAGTTCTTC,CASSTGTGGGEQFF
-,TRBJ1-1,-,TRBV20-1,TGCAGTGCTAGAGTCAGGGTTAGCGCTTTCTTT,CSARVRVSAFF
-,TRBJ2-2,TRBD1,TRBV5-6,TGTGCCAGCAGCTTACCGGGACAGGTGAACACCGGGGAGCTGTTTTTT,CASSLPGQVNTGELFF
-,TRBJ1-1,-,TRBV10-3,TGTGCCATCAGTGAGTCGACGGGCACTGAAGCTTTCTTT,CAISESTGTEAFF